The 23 T cell receptor beta chains below all came from one sample that was sequenced in a study of CD8 T cells in Susac syndrome. Random hexamers served to reverse transcribe about 0.45 to 1 ug RNA. TCRdb re-called the immunoSEQ multiplex PCR reads with MiXCR, one entry per CDR3 protein. Seen here are hundreds of thousands of distinct CDR3 sequences, approximately 84% observed once, and the top ten hold over 0.1%. Sequenced sample: CD8+ T cells from PBMCs. The receptors originated from a human donor with multiple sclerosis.

The chain employs TRBV7-9 and TRBJ2-1, with 14 nucleotides matching TRBD2. Germline V CDR1 and CDR2: SEHNR, FQNEAQ (reference sequence). The CDR3 loop spans 17 amino acids. With V trimmed by 5 bases and J by 7 bases, 10 bases remained unmatched. The CDR3 loop is CASSQMTSGRARNEQFF. CDR3 DNA: TGTGCCAGCAGCCAAATGACTAGCGGGAGGGCCCGGAATGAGCAGTTCTTC.

Worth noting for this clonotype: One end of the junction varies from germline; a read error may be responsible. The chain couples TRBV4-1 to TRBJ2-7; 7 nucleotides line up with TRBD1. The length of the CDR3 is 15 residues. From germline, CDR1 is MGHRA and CDR2 YSYEKL. The DNA for the CDR3 is TGCGCCAGCAGCAAAGAGGGGGCGCCCTCCTACGAGCAGTACTTC. This codes for CASSKEGAPSYEQYF.

The chain joins TRBV7-9 to TRBJ2-7; 11 nucleotides line up with TRBD2. Looked up from germline, CDR1 is SEHNR and CDR2 is FQNEAQ (reference sequence). V was pared by 5 bases and J by 6 bases, with 12 bases of the junction left unmatched. This CDR3 has 16 residues. The CDR3 bases are TGTGCCAGCAGCCCCACAATAGCGGGAGGGCCGGTCGAGCAGTACTTC. It translates to CASSPTIAGGPVEQYF. The variable domain in full, completed from reference TRBV7-9 and TRBJ2-7, reads DTGVSQNPRHKITKRGQNVTFRCDPISEHNRLYWYRQTLGQGPEFLTYFQNEAQLEKSRLLSDRFSAERPKGSFSTLEIQRTEQGDSAMYLCASSPTIAGGPVEQYFGPGTRLTVT.

The chain employs TRBV6-1 and TRBJ2-7; a possible D gene is TRBD2 (6 bases). Germline V gene lookup returns CDR1 MNHNS and CDR2 SASEGT. The CDR3 consists of 15 residues. Trimming removed 11 bases from V and 0 bases from J, with 20 bases in between. DNA for the CDR3: TGTGCCTGCTCATCGGAGGGCTTCAGCTCCTACGAGCAGTACTTC. This gives the protein CACSSEGFSSYEQYF.

The chain employs TRBV5-4 and TRBJ1-1, with TRBD1 identical over 7 bases. Per the germline V gene, CDR1 is SGHNT and CDR2 is YYREEE (reference sequence). The V gene end was trimmed by 4 bases and the J gene end by 3 bases; junction bases not matched to a gene: 6. The length of the CDR3 is 14 residues. CDR3 region: CASSPGGMDTEAFF. The CDR3 DNA reads as TGTGCCAGCAGCCCAGGGGGAATGGACACTGAAGCTTTCTTT.

The J gene is TRBJ1-2, the V gene TRBV19; no reliable D call. The CDR3 is made up of 16 amino acids. Germline assignment: CDR1 LNHDA and CDR2 SQIVND (reference sequence). The germline V and J ends were trimmed by 0 bases and 0 bases, with 11 bases remaining between them. CDR3 in DNA: TGTGCCAGTAGTATAGACGGGTTCGGAGCTAACTATGGCTACACCTTC. Amino acid sequence: CASSIDGFGANYGYTF. Full variable domain (missing parts from reference TRBV19 and TRBJ1-2): DGGITQSPKYLFRKEGQNVTLSCEQNLNHDAMYWYRQDPGQGLRLIYYSQIVNDFQKGDIAEGYSVSREKKESFPLTVTSAQKNPTAFYLCASSIDGFGANYGYTFGSGTRLTVV.

The genes are TRBV7-9 and TRBJ2-7; 11 bases are a match to TRBD1. The germline V gene has CDR1 SEHNR and CDR2 FQNEAQ (reference sequence). The CDR3 has 18 amino acids. J gave up 3 bases and V 2 bases, and 12 bases lay outside the gene matches. DNA of the CDR3: TGTGCCAGCAGCTTACCTCAAGCGACCGGGACAGGGGGCTACGAGCAGTACTTC. This sequence encodes CASSLPQATGTGGYEQYF.

The CDR3 here is CASARGANQPQHF. Here the CDR3 DNA reads TGTGCCAGCGCCAGGGGGGCTAATCAGCCCCAGCATTTT. This chain connects TRBV6-5 to TRBJ1-5; 7 bases line up with TRBD1. CDR3 length: 13 amino acids. Trimming took 8 bases from V and 4 from J; bases not matched to a gene: 5. Per the germline V gene, CDR1 is MNHEY and CDR2 is SVGAGI.

The chain couples TRBV6-5 to TRBJ2-1; maybe TRBD1 (7 bases). CDR3 length: 17 residues. The germline CDR1 and CDR2 sequences are MNHEY and SVGAGI. Trimming stripped 3 bases from V and 9 bases from J, with 24 bases between. The CDR3 coding sequence is TGTGCCAGCAGTTATACCCGGCCGGGACAGCGGGCGCGTGAGCAGTTCTTC. This encodes CASSYTRPGQRAREQFF.

The chain has TRBV6-1 and TRBJ2-3, with D unclear. The length of the CDR3 is 14 residues. Between the trimmed V and J ends, which lost 2 bases and 9 bases, there was a span of 15 bases. Germline lookup yields CDR1 MNHNS and CDR2 SASEGT. The CDR3, as DNA: TGTGCCAGCAGTGAATTGGGCCCGGCAGCGACGCAGTATTTT. This gives the protein CASSELGPAATQYF.

The chain joins TRBV28 to TRBJ2-3; TRBD2 matches 8 bases. Germline CDR1 is MDHEN and CDR2 is SYDVKM. This CDR3 has 15 residues. V lost 7 bases, J lost 2 bases, and 8 bases stayed unmatched. The CDR3 DNA reads as TGTGCCAGCACTCCACTAGCGGACCACACAGATACGCAGTATTTT. Translation gives CASTPLADHTDTQYF.

This clonotype was observed a handful of times. The chain uses TRBV28 and TRBJ2-1; tentatively, D is TRBD2 (6 bases). The CDR3 is 14 residues long. Looked up from germline, CDR1 is MDHEN and CDR2 is SYDVKM. V was shortened by 2 bases and J by 8 bases, with 13 bases between the two germline ends. The CDR3 loop is CASSLAGGGDEQFF. The CDR3 bases are TGTGCCAGCAGTTTAGCGGGTGGAGGGGATGAGCAGTTCTTC.

J is TRBJ1-5 and V is TRBV4-1; D remains unclear. The CDR3 length is 14 residues. From germline, CDR1 is MGHRA and CDR2 YSYEKL. V was clipped by 0 bases and J by 0 bases, with 3 bases between them. The chain's CDR3 is CASSQESSNQPQHF. CDR3 nucleotide sequence: TGCGCCAGCAGCCAAGAGTCTAGCAATCAGCCCCAGCATTTT.

The chain combines TRBV5-1 with TRBJ2-7; 12 bases map to TRBD2. Trimming took 0 bases from V and 9 from J; bases not matched to a gene: 7. The CDR3 spans 15 residues. Looked up from germline, CDR1 is SGHRS and CDR2 is YFSETQ. The CDR3 is CASSLGLAGATGQYF. DNA of the CDR3: TGCGCCAGCAGCTTGGGACTAGCGGGAGCTACCGGGCAGTACTTC. The full variable domain, its missing parts supplied by reference TRBV5-1 and TRBJ2-7, is KAGVTQTPRYLIKTRGQQVTLSCSPISGHRSVSWYQQTPGQGLQFLFEYFSETQRNKGNFPGRFSGRQFSNSRSEMNVSTLELGDSALYLCASSLGLAGATGQYFGPGTRLTVT.

Comment on this clonotype: A read error may account for a junction end that differs from germline. The V gene is TRBV10-3, the J gene TRBJ1-1, with 8 bases fitting TRBD1. The CDR3 is 14 amino acids. Per the germline V gene, CDR1 is ENHRY and CDR2 is SYGVKD. The CDR3 sequence: CAIRETGANIEAFF. The CDR3 nucleotides are TGTGCCATCAGGGAGACAGGGGCGAACATTGAAGCTTTCTTT.

This chain uses TRBV27 with TRBJ2-7; possible D gene TRBD2, 5 bases. Germline V gene lookup returns CDR1 MNHEY and CDR2 SMNVEV (reference sequence). CDR3 length equals 14 residues. V was clipped by 5 bases and J by 3 bases, with 14 bases between them. CDR3 sequence: CASSPDSSLYEQYF. As DNA, the CDR3 is TGTGCCAGCAGTCCGGACTCCAGCCTCTACGAGCAGTACTTC.

The genes are TRBV4-1 and TRBJ2-7; possibly TRBD1 or TRBD2 for D (5 bases each). The germline V gene encodes CDR1 MGHRA and CDR2 YSYEKL. Between the trimmed V and J ends, which lost 4 bases and 6 bases, there was a span of 16 bases. The CDR3 contains 14 residues. The DNA of the CDR3 is TGCGCCAGCAGCCTCCGGGACCGGGTGGGCGAGCAGTACTTC. Encoded protein: CASSLRDRVGEQYF.

V usage is TRBV12-5 and J usage is TRBJ2-3; D gene uncertain. The CDR3 runs 15 residues. V dropped 3 bases and J dropped 1 base, with 11 bases sitting between them. In germline, CDR1 is LGHNT, CDR2 FRNRAP. The CDR3 DNA follows: TGTGCTAGTGGTTTCTTTGGCCCGGGCACAGATACGCAGTATTTT. Protein sequence: CASGFFGPGTDTQYF.

The rearrangement uses TRBV7-8 and TRBJ2-1; 15 nucleotides line up with TRBD2. The CDR3 is made up of 19 amino acids. Trimming cost V 5 bases and J 1 base; bases outside gene matches: 9. Germline loops: CDR1 SGHVS, CDR2 FQNEAQ. The CDR3 sequence: CASSTRTSGRAGSYNEQFF. CDR3 nucleotide sequence: TGTGCCAGCAGCACCCGGACTAGCGGGAGGGCCGGGTCCTACAATGAGCAGTTCTTC.

The rearrangement uses TRBV9 and TRBJ2-7; possible D gene TRBD2, 5 bases. CDR3 length: 14 residues. CDR1 SGDLS and CDR2 YYNGEE come from the germline V gene. V was pared by 0 bases and J by 6 bases, with 13 bases between. The CDR3 DNA follows: TGTGCCAGCAGCGTAGCAAGCGGTCTCACCGAGCAGTACTTC. It is translated as CASSVASGLTEQYF.

The CDR3, as DNA: TGTGCCAGCAGAGGGACAGGGCCACATGAAGCTTTCTTT. Translating it yields CASRGTGPHEAFF. The chain employs TRBV25-1 and TRBJ1-1, with 9 positions matching TRBD1. This CDR3 region has 13 residues. V shed 6 bases and J 7 bases; nucleotides not matched to a gene: 6. Germline V gives CDR1 MGHDK, CDR2 SYGVNS.

The chain recombines TRBV9 with TRBJ2-1; TRBD2 aligns across 9 bases. Germline V lookup: CDR1 SGDLS, CDR2 YYNGEE. The junction had 9 bases not matched to a gene; V was cut back by 3 bases and J by 5 bases. The CDR3 has 16 amino acids. This CDR3 reads CASSAWGRLADNEQFF. The DNA for the CDR3 is TGTGCCAGCAGCGCCTGGGGGAGACTAGCGGACAATGAGCAGTTCTTC.

The chain is built from TRBV9 and TRBJ2-5; 10 nucleotides align to TRBD1. V dropped 2 bases and J dropped 1; count of bases not matched to a gene: 2. Looked up from germline, CDR1 is SGDLS and CDR2 is YYNGEE. This CDR3 is 15 amino acids long. The CDR3 region has the DNA TGTGCCAGCAGCGTGGGGACAGGGGTCCAAGAGACCCAGTACTTC. Its translation is CASSVGTGVQETQYF.